Following are 32 T cell receptor beta chains from one sample sequenced in a study of blood T cell repertoires in COVID-19. Libraries were prepared by immunoSEQ multiplex PCR; TCRdb keeps only in-frame clonotypes and omits some of them. The table lists more than 200,000 clones, roughly 80% of them singletons, with approximately 9.1% in the top ten. The sample was peripheral blood. The origin of the receptors is a man older than 75 with acute or convalescent COVID-19.

This clone was seen more than once but under ten times. V usage is TRBV7-8 and J usage is TRBJ1-6; D perhaps matches TRBD1 (5 bases). Trimming left V 4 bases short and J 7 bases short, with 14 bases between. The CDR3 extends over 15 amino acids. Germline V gives CDR1 SGHVS, CDR2 FQNEAQ. The CDR3 protein is CASSYRGVGNSPLHF. The CDR3 DNA sequence: TGTGCCAGCAGCTATCGGGGGGTGGGGAATTCACCCCTCCACTTT.

This rearrangement joins TRBV28 to TRBJ1-1, with D possibly matching TRBD1 (6 bases). The CDR3 spans 14 residues. Germline V CDR1 and CDR2: MDHEN, SYDVKM. V was pared by 9 bases and J by 1 base, with 15 bases between. CDR3 amino acids: CASRILRGNTEAFF. The CDR3, as DNA: TGTGCCAGTCGCATACTCAGGGGGAACACTGAAGCTTTCTTT.

The rearrangement links TRBV7-8 to TRBJ2-5, with D unclear. Germline V gene data show CDR1 as SGHVS and CDR2 as FQNEAQ. V gave up 6 bases and J gave up 2 bases, with 22 bases separating them. This CDR3 is built from 17 residues. The CDR3 spells CASRLKRLPNTQETQYF. The CDR3 DNA sequence: TGTGCCAGCAGGCTGAAGCGACTCCCTAATACGCAAGAGACCCAGTACTTC.

The sample holds one count of this clone. The V and J genes are TRBV10-3 and TRBJ2-3; TRBD2 aligns across 14 bases. The CDR3 has 18 residues. Germline V gene lookup returns CDR1 ENHRY and CDR2 SYGVKD. With 4 bases clipped from V and 6 bases from J, the junction kept 12 bases outside the gene matches. The CDR3 spells CAISGLAGGPIASDTQYF. Written as DNA, the CDR3 is TGTGCCATCAGTGGACTAGCGGGAGGGCCAATAGCATCCGATACGCAGTATTTT.

The chain recombines TRBV30 with TRBJ2-7; D might be TRBD2 (6 bases). The germline V and J ends were trimmed by 0 bases and 2 bases, with 11 bases remaining between them. The germline V gene has CDR1 GTSNPN and CDR2 SVGIG (reference sequence). This CDR3 comprises 14 residues. CDR3 region: CAWSVGGPPYEQYF. The CDR3 DNA reads as TGTGCCTGGAGTGTAGGAGGGCCACCCTACGAGCAGTACTTC.

In DNA form, the CDR3 reads TGTGCTAGTAGGGGGGGAGGTGGCCTGTTTTTT. Its translation is CASRGGGGLFF. The chain uses TRBV12-5 and TRBJ1-4, with D possibly being TRBD1 (6 bases). The CDR3 consists of 11 residues. Germline V gene lookup returns CDR1 LGHNT and CDR2 FRNRAP. The germline V and J ends were trimmed by 8 bases and 14 bases, with 15 bases remaining between them.

The chain couples TRBV4-2 to TRBJ1-4; unclear D gene. The CDR3 length is 14 residues. Germline CDR1 reads LGHNA; CDR2 reads YNFKEQ. Trimming removed 1 base from V and 6 bases from J, with 9 bases in between. The CDR3, as DNA: TGTGCCAGCAGCCAAGTAGGGAGGGATGAAAAACTGTTTTTT. This translates into CASSQVGRDEKLFF.

The chain combines TRBV20-1 with TRBJ2-7; the match to TRBD1 covers 7 bases. CDR1 is DFQATT and CDR2 is SNEGSKA in the germline V gene (reference sequence). This CDR3 is 15 amino acids long. J gave up 5 bases and V 3 bases, and 13 bases lay outside the gene matches. CDR3 sequence reads: CSASGQGVLGDEQYF. CDR3 nucleotide sequence: TGCAGTGCTAGTGGGCAGGGGGTCCTGGGAGACGAGCAGTACTTC.

CDR3 region: CASSPDRGLQYF. In DNA, the CDR3 is TGTGCCAGCTCACCTGACAGGGGTCTACAGTACTTC. The gene calls are TRBV18 and TRBJ2-5; 8 bases agree with TRBD1. Germline assignment: CDR1 KGHSH and CDR2 LQKENI. There are 12 residues in the CDR3. V gave up 3 bases and J gave up 11 bases; unmatched junction bases: 5.

The V and J genes are TRBV19 and TRBJ2-2, with TRBD2 identical over 13 bases. Trimming at V came to 3 bases and at J to 0 bases, leaving 4 bases not matched to a gene. The germline CDR1 and CDR2 sequences are LNHDA and SQIVND (reference sequence). The CDR3 loop spans 18 amino acids. CDR3 residues: CASSIPGLAGSNTGELFF. The CDR3 coding sequence is TGTGCCAGTAGTATCCCGGGACTAGCGGGATCGAACACCGGGGAGCTGTTTTTT.

The V and J genes are TRBV4-2 and TRBJ2-2; 15 bases match TRBD2. The CDR3 is 20 amino acids. The V segment lost 0 bases and the J segment 1 base; nucleotides outside the gene matches: 6. CDR1 and CDR2 (germline): LGHNA, YNFKEQ. CDR3 DNA sequence: TGTGCCAGCAGCCAAGAGGGGACTAGCGGGGGGCCGGGGAACACCGGGGAGCTGTTTTTT. This sequence encodes CASSQEGTSGGPGNTGELFF.

The chain uses TRBV10-3 and TRBJ1-5, with D perhaps TRBD1 (5 bases). The CDR3 totals 14 residues. The germline V gene encodes CDR1 ENHRY and CDR2 SYGVKD. V lost 3 bases, J lost 5 bases, and 11 bases lay in between. CDR3 in amino acids: CAISDEGAYQPQHF. Here the CDR3 DNA reads TGTGCCATCAGTGATGAAGGGGCGTATCAGCCCCAGCATTTT.

This clone showed up just a few times. The J gene is TRBJ1-1, the V gene TRBV19, with TRBD1 as a possible D gene (5 bases). Germline V CDR1 and CDR2: LNHDA, SQIVND (reference sequence). V was pared by 3 bases and J by 5 bases, with 13 bases between. The CDR3 length is 14 residues. The CDR3 sequence: CASSISSRGTEAFF. The CDR3 DNA follows: TGTGCCAGTAGTATTTCCTCCCGGGGGACTGAAGCTTTCTTT.

This chain connects TRBV19 to TRBJ2-7; 7 bases line up with TRBD1. The CDR3 has 14 residues. V was pared by 6 bases and J by 8 bases, with 13 bases of the junction left unmatched. Germline V gene sequence: CDR1 LNHDA, CDR2 SQIVND (reference sequence). DNA of the CDR3: TGTGCCAGTAGCCAAAGACAGGGCTTGGTCAAGCAGTACTTC. Amino acids: CASSQRQGLVKQYF.

This chain uses TRBV2 with TRBJ2-7; a possible D gene is TRBD2 (6 bases). The CDR3 length is 13 residues. The V gene lost 5 bases and the J gene lost 5 bases, with 13 bases spanning the gap. In germline, CDR1 is SNHLY, CDR2 FYNNEI. CDR3 in amino acids: CASSWRVPDEQYF. CDR3 DNA sequence: TGTGCCAGCAGTTGGAGGGTCCCAGACGAGCAGTACTTC.

The chain couples TRBV19 to TRBJ2-7; possible D gene TRBD2, 6 bases. Germline lookup yields CDR1 LNHDA and CDR2 SQIVND (reference sequence). With 10 bases removed from V and 4 bases from J, the gap between germline ends came to 20 bases. The CDR3 covers 14 residues. CDR3 coding DNA: TGTGCCACCAGGAGCAGGGAGGCATCGTACGAGCAGTACTTC. This codes for CATRSREASYEQYF.

This rearrangement joins TRBV27 to TRBJ1-6; 8 nucleotides align to TRBD1. This CDR3 has 16 residues. V was pared by 6 bases and J by 7 bases, with 11 bases of the junction left unmatched. Germline V gene sequence: CDR1 MNHEY, CDR2 SMNVEV (reference sequence). CDR3 residues: CASSTGGRWGNSPLHF. For the CDR3, the DNA is TGTGCCAGCAGCACAGGGGGAAGGTGGGGAAATTCACCCCTCCACTTT.

J is TRBJ1-2 and V is TRBV6-4; TRBD1 matches 8 bases. The CDR3 runs 14 residues. The V gene end was trimmed by 6 bases and the J gene end by 4 bases; junction bases not matched to a gene: 7. Per the germline V gene, CDR1 is MRHNA and CDR2 is SNTAGT. In DNA form, the CDR3 reads TGTGCCAGCAGATCGGGACAGGCCCCCTATGGCTACACCTTC. Encoded protein: CASRSGQAPYGYTF.

The rearrangement joins TRBV24-1 to TRBJ1-4, with a weak D call TRBD1 (6 bases). Germline V gene lookup returns CDR1 KGHDR and CDR2 SFDVKD. The CDR3 is made up of 14 amino acids. V lost 3 bases, J lost 5 bases, and 9 bases lay in between. Written as DNA, the CDR3 is TGTGCCACCAGTGATAACGGACAGAATGAAAAACTGTTTTTT. Translated: CATSDNGQNEKLFF.

The chain employs TRBV24-1 and TRBJ2-1; 7 bases are shared with TRBD1. The trim removed 9 bases at V and 0 bases at J, leaving 4 bases unmatched. Germline loops: CDR1 KGHDR, CDR2 SFDVKD. This CDR3 contains 14 residues. The CDR3 region has the DNA TGTGCCACCCAGACAGGGAACTCCTACAATGAGCAGTTCTTC. Translated, it gives CATQTGNSYNEQFF.

The rearrangement links TRBV27 to TRBJ1-4, with D hard to call. CDR1 and CDR2 (germline): MNHEY, SMNVEV (reference sequence). Trimming took 3 bases from V and 5 from J, leaving 4 bases between them. The CDR3 sequence is 12 residues long. In DNA form, the CDR3 reads TGTGCCAGCAGTTTCATCAATGAAAAACTGTTTTTT. Translated, it gives CASSFINEKLFF. Drawing the rest from reference TRBV27 and TRBJ1-4, the complete variable domain is EAQVTQNPRYLITVTGKKLTVTCSQNMNHEYMSWYRQDPGLGLRQIYYSMNVEVTDKGDVPEGYKVSRKEKRNFPLILESPSPNQTSLYFCASSFINEKLFFGSGTQLSVL.

The chain uses TRBV4-1 and TRBJ2-7, with 10 bases lining up with TRBD1. V trimming: 2 bases; J trimming: 7 bases; junction bases outside the gene matches: 11. The CDR3 is 16 amino acids. Germline values: CDR1 MGHRA, CDR2 YSYEKL. The CDR3 here is CASSQLPGTGVGEQYF. The CDR3 coding sequence is TGCGCCAGCAGCCAACTTCCCGGGACAGGGGTAGGGGAGCAGTACTTC.

The gene calls are TRBV18 and TRBJ2-5, with D perhaps matching TRBD1 (5 bases). V was shortened by 5 bases and J by 5 bases, with 12 bases between the two germline ends. This CDR3 has 13 residues. CDR1 is KGHSH and CDR2 is LQKENI in the germline V gene. The CDR3 loop reads CASSTDIAETQYF. The CDR3 coding sequence is TGTGCCAGCTCAACGGACATAGCCGAGACCCAGTACTTC.

The chain combines TRBV6-5 with TRBJ2-2, with D tentatively TRBD2 (5 bases). Germline V lookup: CDR1 MNHEY, CDR2 SVGAGI. V was pared by 1 base and J by 1 base, with 7 bases between. CDR3 size: 15 residues. The DNA of the CDR3 is TGTGCCAGCAGTTACTTAGGACTGAACACCGGGGAGCTGTTTTTT. Translation gives CASSYLGLNTGELFF.

The chain employs TRBV6-5 and TRBJ2-1; 8 bases are a match to TRBD1. The CDR3 spans 14 residues. Germline loops: CDR1 MNHEY, CDR2 SVGAGI. Trimming removed 7 bases from V and 2 bases from J; junction bases left unmatched: 4. CDR3 sequence: CASILGQAYNEQFF. Here the CDR3 DNA reads TGTGCCAGCATCCTGGGACAGGCCTACAATGAGCAGTTCTTC.

Here the CDR3 reads CASSRGLAGGENEQFF. The CDR3 DNA is TGTGCCAGCAGCCGAGGACTAGCGGGAGGGGAAAATGAGCAGTTCTTC. The rearrangement joins TRBV4-2 to TRBJ2-1; TRBD2 matches at 15 bases. The CDR3 runs 16 residues. Trimming took 4 bases from V and 7 from J; bases not matched to a gene: 5. Germline-derived CDR1 and CDR2 are LGHNA and YNFKEQ.

The genes are TRBV5-1 and TRBJ1-4; no reliable D call. Germline CDR1 is SGHRS and CDR2 is YFSETQ. Trimming removed 3 bases from V and 0 bases from J, with 6 bases in between. The CDR3 is 14 residues long. The CDR3 reads CASSSSSTNEKLFF. For the CDR3, the DNA is TGCGCCAGCAGCTCGTCGTCAACTAATGAAAAACTGTTTTTT.

This clone was seen only a few times. This rearrangement joins TRBV6-5 to TRBJ2-1, with TRBD1 matching over 8 bases. Germline values: CDR1 MNHEY, CDR2 SVGAGI. This CDR3 comprises 14 residues. The trim removed 6 bases at V and 2 bases at J, leaving 3 bases unmatched. DNA for the CDR3: TGTGCCAGCAGACAGGGGGGTCCCTACAATGAGCAGTTCTTC. Protein sequence: CASRQGGPYNEQFF.

This clone was detected once. The chain uses TRBV5-4 and TRBJ1-2; perhaps TRBD1 as D (6 bases). CDR1 SGHNT and CDR2 YYREEE come from the germline V gene (reference sequence). CDR3 length equals 14 residues. The germline V and J ends were trimmed by 1 base and 7 bases, with 14 bases remaining between them. CDR3 sequence: CASSLLQGRGGYTF. The DNA for the CDR3 is TGTGCCAGCAGCTTGCTGCAGGGGAGGGGTGGCTACACCTTC.

V gene TRBV5-4 combines with J gene TRBJ2-1, with 9 bases fitting TRBD2. V lost 0 bases, J lost 4 bases, and 2 bases stayed unmatched. The germline CDR1 and CDR2 sequences are SGHNT and YYREEE (reference sequence). The length of the CDR3 is 15 residues. CDR3 amino acids: CASSLGTSVYNEQFF. CDR3 sequence (DNA): TGTGCCAGCAGCTTGGGGACTAGCGTGTACAATGAGCAGTTCTTC.

This clone was counted once. V usage is TRBV25-1 and J usage is TRBJ2-3, with a weak D call TRBD2 (5 bases). The V gene's germline CDR1 is MGHDK and CDR2 SYGVNS. Trimming removed 3 bases at V and 0 bases at J, with 13 bases between. There are 16 residues in the CDR3. The CDR3 spells CASSERVAESTDTQYF. The CDR3 region has the DNA TGTGCCAGCAGTGAGAGGGTTGCAGAAAGCACAGATACGCAGTATTTT.

The rearrangement joins TRBV28 to TRBJ2-4, with 8 bases fitting TRBD1. With V trimmed by 6 bases and J by 1 base, 8 bases remained unmatched. CDR3 size: 16 residues. Germline CDR1 reads MDHEN; CDR2 reads SYDVKM. The CDR3 here is CASRSYRGLAKNIQYF. The CDR3 DNA follows: TGTGCCAGCAGGAGCTACAGGGGGTTGGCCAAAAACATTCAGTACTTC. Using reference TRBV28 and TRBJ2-4 for the parts outside the CDR3, the full variable domain is DVKVTQSSRYLVKRTGEKVFLECVQDMDHENMFWYRQDPGLGLRLIYFSYDVKMKEKGDIPEGYSVSREKKERFSLILESASTNQTSMYLCASRSYRGLAKNIQYFGAGTRLSVL.